Each of the 8 T cell receptor beta chains below was sequenced from the same sample in a study of blood T cell repertoires in COVID-19. Some clones are missing from TCRdb's copy, which holds only in-frame ones; the method was immunoSEQ multiplex PCR. Of 220,000 or so clones in the sample, about 80% were seen once. The source material was peripheral blood. Receptors were obtained from a woman aged 80 or older with acute or convalescent COVID-19.

V usage is TRBV28 and J usage is TRBJ2-2; D is undetermined. The CDR3 spans 13 residues. Between the trimmed V and J ends, which lost 4 bases and 7 bases, there was a span of 10 bases. Germline CDR1 MDHEN, CDR2 SYDVKM. The CDR3 reads CASSSKNSGELFF. In DNA form, the CDR3 reads TGTGCCAGCAGTTCTAAAAATAGCGGGGAGCTGTTTTTT.

This clone occurred once. The rearrangement links TRBV7-3 to TRBJ2-7, with a possible D match to TRBD2 (7 bases). Between the trimmed V and J ends, which lost 3 bases and 2 bases, there was a span of 11 bases. CDR1 and CDR2 from the germline V gene are SGHTA and FQGTGA. The CDR3 spans 14 residues. CDR3 in DNA: TGTGCCAGCAGCTTCGGGGGGCGCGCCTACGAGCAGTACTTC. Translation: CASSFGGRAYEQYF.

The V and J genes are TRBV30 and TRBJ1-2; no clear D. Germline V gene lookup returns CDR1 GTSNPN and CDR2 SVGIG (reference sequence). This CDR3 is built from 14 residues. V lost 5 bases and J lost 5, with 18 bases in between. The CDR3 nucleotides are TGTGCCTGGTTAAACAGTGACCTATCATATGGCTACACCTTC. This gives the protein CAWLNSDLSYGYTF.

The V and J genes are TRBV5-4 and TRBJ2-7; 10 bases map to TRBD2. The CDR3 has 13 amino acids. Unmatched junction bases numbered 6, after V lost 0 bases and J lost 12 bases. Per the germline V gene, CDR1 is SGHNT and CDR2 is YYREEE (reference sequence). The CDR3 protein is CASSLELAGTRYF. DNA of the CDR3: TGTGCCAGCAGCTTGGAACTAGCGGGAACCAGGTACTTC.

This chain links TRBV4-2 with TRBJ1-1; TRBD1 is a possible D gene (5 bases). Trimming removed 0 bases at V and 4 bases at J, with 21 bases between. The CDR3 has 18 amino acids. Per the germline V gene, CDR1 is LGHNA and CDR2 is YNFKEQ. CDR3 amino acids: CASSQDRARQSVATEAFF. CDR3 in DNA: TGTGCCAGCAGCCAAGATCGTGCACGACAGTCAGTGGCCACTGAAGCTTTCTTT.

The rearrangement uses TRBV28 and TRBJ1-4; maybe TRBD1 (5 bases). CDR1 is MDHEN and CDR2 is SYDVKM in the germline V gene. Trimming removed 3 bases from V and 4 bases from J, with 15 bases in between. The CDR3 spans 16 residues. The CDR3 region is CASSFSLTAVNEKLFF. The CDR3 region has the DNA TGTGCCAGCAGTTTTTCCTTGACAGCCGTTAATGAAAAACTGTTTTTT.

V is TRBV12-5 and J is TRBJ2-3; TRBD2 is a possible D gene (7 bases). Germline CDR1 LGHNT, CDR2 FRNRAP. Trimming removed 3 bases from V and 2 bases from J, with 15 bases in between. This CDR3 has 16 amino acids. The CDR3 DNA reads as TGTGCTAGTGGTTTAGGGCGGGGGCTCAACACAGATACGCAGTATTTT. Residues: CASGLGRGLNTDTQYF. Complete variable domain (other parts from reference TRBV12-5 and TRBJ2-3): DARVTQTPRHKVTEMGQEVTMRCQPILGHNTVFWYRQTMMQGLELLAYFRNRAPLDDSGMPKDRFSAEMPDATLATLKIQPSEPRDSAVYFCASGLGRGLNTDTQYFGPGTRLTVL.

The gene calls are TRBV7-2 and TRBJ1-2, with TRBD1 identical over 12 bases. J gave up 2 bases and V 5 bases, and 6 bases lay outside the gene matches. This CDR3 has 16 amino acids. The germline V gene encodes CDR1 SGHTA and CDR2 FQGNSA. The CDR3 sequence is CASSRDRGQGNYGYTF. CDR3 coding DNA: TGTGCCAGCAGCAGGGACAGGGGGCAGGGGAACTATGGCTACACCTTC.